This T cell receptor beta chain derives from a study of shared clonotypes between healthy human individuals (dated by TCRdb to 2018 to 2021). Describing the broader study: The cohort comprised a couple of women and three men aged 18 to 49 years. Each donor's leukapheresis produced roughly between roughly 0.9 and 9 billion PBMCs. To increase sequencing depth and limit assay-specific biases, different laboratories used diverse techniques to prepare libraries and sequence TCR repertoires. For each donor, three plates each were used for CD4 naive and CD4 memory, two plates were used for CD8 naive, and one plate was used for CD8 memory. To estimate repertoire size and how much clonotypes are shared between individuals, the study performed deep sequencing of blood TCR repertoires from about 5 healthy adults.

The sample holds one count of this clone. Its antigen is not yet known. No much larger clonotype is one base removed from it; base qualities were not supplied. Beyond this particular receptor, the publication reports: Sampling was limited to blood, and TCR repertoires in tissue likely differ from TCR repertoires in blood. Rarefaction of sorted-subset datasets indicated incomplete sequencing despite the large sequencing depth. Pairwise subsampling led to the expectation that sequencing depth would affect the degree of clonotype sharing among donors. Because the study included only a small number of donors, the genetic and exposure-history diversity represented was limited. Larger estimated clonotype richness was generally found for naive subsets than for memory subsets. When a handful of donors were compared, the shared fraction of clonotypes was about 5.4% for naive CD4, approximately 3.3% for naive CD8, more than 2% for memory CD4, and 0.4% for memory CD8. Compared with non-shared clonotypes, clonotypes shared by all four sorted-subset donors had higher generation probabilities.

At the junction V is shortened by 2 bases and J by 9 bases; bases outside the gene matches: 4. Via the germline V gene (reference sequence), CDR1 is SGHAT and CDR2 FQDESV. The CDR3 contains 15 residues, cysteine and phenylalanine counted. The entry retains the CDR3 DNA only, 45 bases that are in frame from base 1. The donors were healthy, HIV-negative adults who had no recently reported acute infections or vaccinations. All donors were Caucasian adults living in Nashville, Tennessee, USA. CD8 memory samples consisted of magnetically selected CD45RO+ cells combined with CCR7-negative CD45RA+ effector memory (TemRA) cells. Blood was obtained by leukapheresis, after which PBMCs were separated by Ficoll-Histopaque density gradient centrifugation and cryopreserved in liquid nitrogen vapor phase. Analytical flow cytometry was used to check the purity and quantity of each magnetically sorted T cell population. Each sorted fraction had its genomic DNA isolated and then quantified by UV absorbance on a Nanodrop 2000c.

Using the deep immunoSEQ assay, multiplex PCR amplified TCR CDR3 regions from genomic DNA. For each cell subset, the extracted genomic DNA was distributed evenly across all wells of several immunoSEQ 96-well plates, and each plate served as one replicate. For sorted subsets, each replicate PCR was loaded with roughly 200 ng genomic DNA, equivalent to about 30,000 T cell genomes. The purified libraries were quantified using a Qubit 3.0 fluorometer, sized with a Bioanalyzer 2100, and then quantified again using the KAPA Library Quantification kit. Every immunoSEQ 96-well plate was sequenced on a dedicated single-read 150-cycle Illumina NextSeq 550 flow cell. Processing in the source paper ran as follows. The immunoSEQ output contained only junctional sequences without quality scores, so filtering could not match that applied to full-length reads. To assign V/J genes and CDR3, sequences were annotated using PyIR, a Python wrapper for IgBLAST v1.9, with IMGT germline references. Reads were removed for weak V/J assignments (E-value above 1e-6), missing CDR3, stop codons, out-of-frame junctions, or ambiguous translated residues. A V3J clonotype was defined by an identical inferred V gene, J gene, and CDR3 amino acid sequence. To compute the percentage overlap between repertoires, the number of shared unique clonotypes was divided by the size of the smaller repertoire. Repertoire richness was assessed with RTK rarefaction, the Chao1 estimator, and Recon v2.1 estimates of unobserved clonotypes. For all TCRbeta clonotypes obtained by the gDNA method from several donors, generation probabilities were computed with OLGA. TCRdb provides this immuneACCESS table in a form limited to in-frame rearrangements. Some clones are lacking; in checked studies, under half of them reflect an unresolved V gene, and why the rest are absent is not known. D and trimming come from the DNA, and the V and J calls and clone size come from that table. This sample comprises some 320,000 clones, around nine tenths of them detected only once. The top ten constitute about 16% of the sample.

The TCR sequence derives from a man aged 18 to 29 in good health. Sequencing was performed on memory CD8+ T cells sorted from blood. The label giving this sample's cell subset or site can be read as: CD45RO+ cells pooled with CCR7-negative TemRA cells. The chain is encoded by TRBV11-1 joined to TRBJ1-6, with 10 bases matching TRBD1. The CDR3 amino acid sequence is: CASSLYGTGVSPLHF. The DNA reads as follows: TGTGCCAGCAGCTTATACGGGACAGGGGTTTCACCCCTCCACTTT.